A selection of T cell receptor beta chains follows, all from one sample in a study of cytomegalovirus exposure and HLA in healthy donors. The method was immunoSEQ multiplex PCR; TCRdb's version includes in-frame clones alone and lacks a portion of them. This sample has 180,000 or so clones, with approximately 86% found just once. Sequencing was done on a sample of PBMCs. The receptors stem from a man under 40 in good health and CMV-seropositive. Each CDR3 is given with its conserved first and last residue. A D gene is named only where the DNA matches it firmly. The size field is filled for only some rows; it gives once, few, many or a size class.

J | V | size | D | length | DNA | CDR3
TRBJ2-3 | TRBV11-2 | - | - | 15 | TGTGCCAGCAGCTTAGATCGGGGAGACACAGATACGCAGTATTTT | CASSLDRGDTDTQYF
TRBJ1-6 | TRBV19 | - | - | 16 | TGTGCCAGTAGTATTCAACCGGGACGATGGGATTCACCCCTCCACTTT | CASSIQPGRWDSPLHF
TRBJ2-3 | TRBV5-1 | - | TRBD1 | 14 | TGCGCCAGCAGCTTGTGGACAGGGGAAGATACGCAGTATTTT | CASSLWTGEDTQYF
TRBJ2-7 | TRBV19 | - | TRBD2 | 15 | TGTGCCAGTAGTATAGCGGCGGGAGGGCCTCACGAGCAGTACTTC | CASSIAAGGPHEQYF
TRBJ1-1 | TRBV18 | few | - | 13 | TGTGCCAGCTCACCGACGGCGAACACTGAAGCTTTCTTT | CASSPTANTEAFF
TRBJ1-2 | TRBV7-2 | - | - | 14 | TGTGCCAGCAGCTTAGGGCTAGGCTTCTATGGCTACACCTTC | CASSLGLGFYGYTF
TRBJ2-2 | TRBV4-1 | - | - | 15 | TGCGCCAGCAGCCAATCCGCAGGGTCCACCGGGGAGCTGTTTTTT | CASSQSAGSTGELFF
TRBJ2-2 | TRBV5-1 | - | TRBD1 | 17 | TGCGCCAGCAGCTTGGAAGGACAGGGGGCGAACACCGGGGAGCTGTTTTTT | CASSLEGQGANTGELFF
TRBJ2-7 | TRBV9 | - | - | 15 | TGTGCCAGCAGCAACTCAGGGGTAGGCTCCTACGAGCAGTACTTC | CASSNSGVGSYEQYF
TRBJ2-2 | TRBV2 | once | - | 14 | TGTGCCAGCAGGGAATCCGTCCCCACCGGGGAGCTGTTTTTT | CASRESVPTGELFF
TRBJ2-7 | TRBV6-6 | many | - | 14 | TGTGCCAGCAGTTACTACCAGGCCCCCCACGAGCAGTACTTC | CASSYYQAPHEQYF
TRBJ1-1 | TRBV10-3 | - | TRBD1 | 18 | TGTGCCATCAGTGAGTCCCCCGGGACAGGGAATTTGAACACTGAAGCTTTCTTT | CAISESPGTGNLNTEAFF
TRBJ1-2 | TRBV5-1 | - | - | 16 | TGCGCCAGCAGCTTGGCGGCGACTGGGACCAACTATGGCTACACCTTC | CASSLAATGTNYGYTF
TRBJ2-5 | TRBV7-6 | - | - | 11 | TGTGCCAGCAGCTTTAAAGAGACCCAGTACTTC | CASSFKETQYF
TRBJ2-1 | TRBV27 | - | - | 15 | TGTGCCAGCAAAATATGGGGGAGTGAATACAATGAGCAGTTCTTC | CASKIWGSEYNEQFF
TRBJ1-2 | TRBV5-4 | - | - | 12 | TGTGCCAGCAGCTTATGGGACACGCGCTACACCTTC | CASSLWDTRYTF
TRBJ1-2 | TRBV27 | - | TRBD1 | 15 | TGTGCCAGCAGTTGGGAGGGACAGGGATTCTATGGCTACACCTTC | CASSWEGQGFYGYTF
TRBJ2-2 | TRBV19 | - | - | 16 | TGTGCCAGTACTGCGCAGGGCAGGACGAACACCGGGGAGCTGTTTTTT | CASTAQGRTNTGELFF
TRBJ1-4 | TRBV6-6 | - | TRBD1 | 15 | TGTGCCAGCAGTACATACAGGGGCGAAGATGAAAAACTGTTTTTT | CASSTYRGEDEKLFF
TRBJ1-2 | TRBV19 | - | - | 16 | TGTGCCAGTAGTATTCCCGAAAGGACAGACATCTATGGCTACACCTTC | CASSIPERTDIYGYTF
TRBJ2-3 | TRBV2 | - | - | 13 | TGTGCCAGCAGGGAGGGGTCCACAGATACGCAGTATTTT | CASREGSTDTQYF
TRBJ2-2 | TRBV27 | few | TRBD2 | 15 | TGTGCCAGCAGCCCCGGGAGGGGATACGCCGGGGAGCTGTTTTTT | CASSPGRGYAGELFF
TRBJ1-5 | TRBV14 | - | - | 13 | TGTGCCAGCAGCCAAGATCTTGTCTCGCCCCAGCATTTT | CASSQDLVSPQHF
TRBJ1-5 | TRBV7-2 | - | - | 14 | TGTGCCAGCAGCCTCCGGGGAAGCAATCAGCCCCAGCATTTT | CASSLRGSNQPQHF
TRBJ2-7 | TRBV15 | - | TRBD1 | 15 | TGTGCCACCAGCAAGGACAGGGGGGTATCCTACGAGCAGTACTTC | CATSKDRGVSYEQYF
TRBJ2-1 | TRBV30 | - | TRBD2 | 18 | TGTGCCTGGAGTGGCCGGACTAGCGGGGGGTATATGTACAATGAGCAGTTCTTC | CAWSGRTSGGYMYNEQFF
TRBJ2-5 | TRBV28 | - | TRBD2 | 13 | TGTGCCAGTGGAGCGGGAATGGCGGAGACCCAGTACTTC | CASGAGMAETQYF
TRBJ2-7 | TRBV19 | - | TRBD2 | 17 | TGTGCCAGTAGTACACCCGGACTAGCGGGAGATTCCTACGAGCAGTACTTC | CASSTPGLAGDSYEQYF
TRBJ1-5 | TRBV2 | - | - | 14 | TGTGCCAGCAGAGCAGGGTCGAGCAATCAGCCCCAGCATTTT | CASRAGSSNQPQHF
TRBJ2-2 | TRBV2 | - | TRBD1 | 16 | TGTGCCAGCAGAGCCGGGACAGGGGGCCTCCACGGGGAGCTGTTTTTT | CASRAGTGGLHGELFF
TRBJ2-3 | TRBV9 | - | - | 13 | TGTGCCAGCAGCCGACTTCAGTCAGATACGCAGTATTTT | CASSRLQSDTQYF
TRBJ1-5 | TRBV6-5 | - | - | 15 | TGTGCCAGCAGCCTTCGCCGGGGGCTCGATCAGCCCCAGCATTTT | CASSLRRGLDQPQHF
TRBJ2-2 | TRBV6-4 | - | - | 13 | TGTGCCAGCAGTGACGGAAACACCGGGGAGCTGTTTTTT | CASSDGNTGELFF
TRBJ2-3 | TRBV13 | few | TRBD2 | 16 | TGTGCCAGCAGCTTAGAGGGACTAGCGGGGGAAGATACGCAGTATTTT | CASSLEGLAGEDTQYF
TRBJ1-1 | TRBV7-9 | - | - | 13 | TGTGCCAGCAGCTATCAGGTGGAAGCTGAAGCTTTCTTT | CASSYQVEAEAFF
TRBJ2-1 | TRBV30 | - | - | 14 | TGTGCCTGGAGTGTAATTAGGGTGGGGGGAGAGCAGTTCTTC | CAWSVIRVGGEQFF
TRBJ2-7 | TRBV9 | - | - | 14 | TGTGCCAGCAGCGTAGGCCCGATTTCCTACGAGCAGTACTTC | CASSVGPISYEQYF
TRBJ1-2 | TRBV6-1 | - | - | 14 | TGTGCCAGCAGGACCTGGAGGGACGACTATGGCTACACCTTC | CASRTWRDDYGYTF
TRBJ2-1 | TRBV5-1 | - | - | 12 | TGCGCCAGCTGCCAAGAAGGGAATGAGCAGTTCTTC | CASCQEGNEQFF
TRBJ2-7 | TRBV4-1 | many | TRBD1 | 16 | TGCGCCAGCAGCCGCCTACAGGGGGATGGAGGGTACGAGCAGTACTTC | CASSRLQGDGGYEQYF
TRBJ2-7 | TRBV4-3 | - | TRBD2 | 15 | TGCGCCAGCAGCCAATGGGGGGGTGGCGCGTACGAGCAGTACTTC | CASSQWGGGAYEQYF
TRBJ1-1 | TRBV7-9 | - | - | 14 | TGTGCCAGCAGCCCAAGGGGGGGGAACACTGAAGCTTTCTTT | CASSPRGGNTEAFF
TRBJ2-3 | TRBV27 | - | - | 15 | TGTGCCAGCAGTTCCTTTAACGAGGACACAGATACGCAGTATTTT | CASSSFNEDTDTQYF
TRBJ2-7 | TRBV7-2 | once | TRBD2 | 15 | TGTGCCAGCAGCGCCCTCGGAGCGGGAGTTTACGAGCAGTACTTC | CASSALGAGVYEQYF
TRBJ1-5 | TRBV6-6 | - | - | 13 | TGTGCTACGAGGGGGGCGCTGGATCAGCCCCAGCATTTT | CATRGALDQPQHF
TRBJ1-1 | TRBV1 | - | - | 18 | TGCACCAGCAGCCGGGACGGGGACAGTCCCACACAGGACACTGAAGCTTTCTTT | CTSSRDGDSPTQDTEAFF
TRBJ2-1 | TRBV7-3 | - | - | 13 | TGTGCCAGCAGCGAGGACGGCTACAATGAGCAGTTCTTC | CASSEDGYNEQFF
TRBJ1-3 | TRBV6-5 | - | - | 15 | TGTGCCAGCAGTTTTTCGCGCCTCTCTGGAAACACCATATATTTT | CASSFSRLSGNTIYF
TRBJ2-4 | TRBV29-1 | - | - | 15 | TGCAGCGTTGGCGACAGTGTTCTAGCCAAAAACATTCAGTACTTC | CSVGDSVLAKNIQYF
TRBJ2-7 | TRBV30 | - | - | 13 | TGTGCCTGGAGTGTAGTAACAGTGGACGAGCAGTACTTC | CAWSVVTVDEQYF
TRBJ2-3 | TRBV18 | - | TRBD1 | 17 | TGTGCCAGCTCGCTAATACAGGGGGCAACTAGCACAGATACGCAGTATTTT | CASSLIQGATSTDTQYF
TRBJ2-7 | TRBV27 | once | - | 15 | TGTGCCAGCAGTCTCTCATCCTCTGGGTTGCACGAGCAGTACTTC | CASSLSSSGLHEQYF
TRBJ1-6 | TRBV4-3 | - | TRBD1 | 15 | TGCGCCAGCAGCCCCTGGACAGGGATAAATTCACCCCTCCACTTT | CASSPWTGINSPLHF
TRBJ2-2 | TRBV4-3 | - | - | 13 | TGCGCCAGCAGCGAAAGGAACACCGGGGAGCTGTTTTTT | CASSERNTGELFF
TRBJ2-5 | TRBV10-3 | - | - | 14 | TGTGCCATCAGTGAGGCGTTTAGTGGAGAGACCCAGTACTTC | CAISEAFSGETQYF
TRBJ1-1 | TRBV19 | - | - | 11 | TGTGCCAGTAGTTGGTGGCTGGAAGCTTTCTTT | CASSWWLEAFF
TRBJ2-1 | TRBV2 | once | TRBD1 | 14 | TGTGCCAGCAGTTTCGGGACAGAATACAATGAGCAGTTCTTC | CASSFGTEYNEQFF
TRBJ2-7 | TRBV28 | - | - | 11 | TGTGCCAGCAGTGCGGTTGTCGAGCAGTACTTC | CASSAVVEQYF
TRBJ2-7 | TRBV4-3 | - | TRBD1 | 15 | TGCGCCAGCAGCCAAAGGACAGGGGGGTTCTACGAGCAGTACTTC | CASSQRTGGFYEQYF